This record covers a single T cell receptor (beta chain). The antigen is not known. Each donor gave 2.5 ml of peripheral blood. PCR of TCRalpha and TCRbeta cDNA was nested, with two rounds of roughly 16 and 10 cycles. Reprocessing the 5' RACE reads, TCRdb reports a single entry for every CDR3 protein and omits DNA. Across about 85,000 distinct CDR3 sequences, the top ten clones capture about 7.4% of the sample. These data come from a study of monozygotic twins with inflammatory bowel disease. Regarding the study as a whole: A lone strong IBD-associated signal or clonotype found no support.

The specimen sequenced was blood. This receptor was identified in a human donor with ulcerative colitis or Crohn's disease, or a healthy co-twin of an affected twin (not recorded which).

CDR3 loop: CASIIQGANYGYTF. The chain uses TRBV6-1 and TRBJ1-2; lacking DNA, the TRBD1 call made by TCRdb goes unchecked. From germline, CDR1 is MNHNS and CDR2 SASEGT. This CDR3 is 14 amino acids long.